A single sample is the source of the 16 T cell receptor beta chains below, sequenced in a study of CD8 T cells in Susac syndrome. Random hexamers were used to reverse transcribe roughly 0.5 to 1 ug of RNA. Via MiXCR, TCRdb re-called the immunoSEQ multiplex PCR reads, giving one row per CDR3 protein. The repertoire includes more than 150,000 distinct CDR3 sequences, nearly 97% of them detected once, and over 0.12% sits in the top ten. The sample comprised CD8+ T cells from PBMCs. These receptors all stem from a human donor with multiple sclerosis.

The chain carries TRBV12-3 or TRBV12-4 and TRBJ2-5, with 8 bases identical to TRBD2. The CDR3 sequence is 15 residues long. J lost 3 bases, V lost 6 bases, and 9 bases had no gene match. CDR3 DNA sequence: TGTGCCAGCAGCCTTTGGCGGGGGGAGGAAGAGACCCAGTACTTC. This sequence encodes CASSLWRGEEETQYF.

This chain connects TRBV4-1 to TRBJ2-7; TRBD2 matches 9 bases. Trimming at V came to 3 bases and at J to 0 bases, leaving 6 bases not matched to a gene. The V gene's germline CDR1 is MGHRA and CDR2 YSYEKL. The CDR3 sequence is 16 residues long. The CDR3 bases are TGCGCCAGCAGCCATGCGACTAGCGGCGCCTCCTACGAGCAGTACTTC. Translated: CASSHATSGASYEQYF.

The chain links TRBV9 to TRBJ2-3; the D is unclear. In germline, CDR1 is SGDLS, CDR2 YYNGEE. The CDR3 sequence is 15 residues long. V lost 0 bases to trimming and J lost 4 bases, with 12 bases between them. Here the CDR3 DNA reads TGTGCCAGCAGCGTAGAAATGAATCAGCCAGATACGCAGTATTTT. Translated: CASSVEMNQPDTQYF.

The V call is TRBV5-1, the J call TRBJ1-5; D is undetermined. The CDR3 is 16 amino acids. CDR1 is SGHRS and CDR2 is YFSETQ in the germline V gene. The ends were cut back, 0 bases at V and 0 bases at J, with 10 bases in the middle. The CDR3 region has the DNA TGCGCCAGCAGCTTGGATCCAGGCGCTAGCAATCAGCCCCAGCATTTT. Residues: CASSLDPGASNQPQHF.

The V call is TRBV7-9, the J call TRBJ1-4, with D tentatively TRBD1 (6 bases). V shed 4 bases and J shed 3 bases, with 12 bases lying between them. The length of the CDR3 is 15 residues. Germline CDR1 is SEHNR and CDR2 is FQNEAQ (reference sequence). The CDR3 nucleotides read TGTGCCAGCAGCTCATCAGGGGTTTCTAATGAAAAACTGTTTTTT. It specifies CASSSSGVSNEKLFF. The entire variable domain, with the rest obtained from reference TRBV7-9 and TRBJ1-4, is as follows: DTGVSQNPRHKITKRGQNVTFRCDPISEHNRLYWYRQTLGQGPEFLTYFQNEAQLEKSRLLSDRFSAERPKGSFSTLEIQRTEQGDSAMYLCASSSSGVSNEKLFFGSGTQLSVL.

This chain connects TRBV30 to TRBJ2-1; the D is unclear. This CDR3 comprises 11 residues. Germline loops: CDR1 GTSNPN, CDR2 SVGIG (reference sequence). The germline V and J ends were trimmed by 4 bases and 5 bases, with 6 bases remaining between them. Written as DNA, the CDR3 is TGTGCCTGGACCGCCGACAATGAGCAGTTCTTC. As protein: CAWTADNEQFF.

The chain carries TRBV5-1 and TRBJ2-6; a possible D gene is TRBD2 (6 bases). The CDR3 is 16 amino acids. Germline loops: CDR1 SGHRS, CDR2 YFSETQ. The V gene lost 4 bases and the J gene lost 2 bases, with 13 bases spanning the gap. The CDR3 here is CASSLGRPAGANVLTF. The CDR3 DNA is TGCGCCAGCAGCCTCGGGAGACCGGCTGGGGCCAACGTCCTGACTTTC.

The chain uses TRBV13 and TRBJ2-5; TRBD2 matches 8 bases. V lost 8 bases and J lost 4; bases outside the gene matches: 9. This CDR3 is built from 14 residues. Germline loops: CDR1 PRHDT, CDR2 FYEKMQ (reference sequence). The CDR3 region has the DNA TGTGCCAGCGTGGAACGGGGGGGCCGAGAGACCCAGTACTTC. This codes for CASVERGGRETQYF.

J is TRBJ2-1 and V is TRBV20-1; TRBD2 aligns across 8 bases. V shed 3 bases and J 4 bases; nucleotides not matched to a gene: 8. This CDR3 contains 15 residues. The germline CDR1 and CDR2 sequences are DFQATT and SNEGSKA (reference sequence). CDR3 protein: CSARMLAGFYNEQFF. The CDR3 DNA reads as TGCAGTGCTAGGATGCTAGCGGGTTTTTACAATGAGCAGTTCTTC.

The CDR3 here is CASSSGSDHYEQYF. In DNA, the CDR3 is TGTGCCAGCAGCTCCGGATCAGATCACTACGAGCAGTACTTC. The gene calls are TRBV11-2 and TRBJ2-7, with unresolved D. In germline, CDR1 is SGHAT, CDR2 FQNNGV. Trimming stripped 4 bases from V and 3 bases from J, with 13 bases between. The CDR3 spans 14 residues. The whole variable domain, remainder taken from reference TRBV11-2 and TRBJ2-7, is EAGVAQSPRYKIIEKRQSVAFWCNPISGHATLYWYQQILGQGPKLLIQFQNNGVVDDSQLPKDRFSAERLKGVDSTLKIQPAKLEDSAVYLCASSSGSDHYEQYFGPGTRLTVT.

The gene calls are TRBV11-2 and TRBJ2-1; D may be TRBD1 (5 bases). The CDR3 length is 14 residues. Per germline, CDR1 SGHAT and CDR2 FQNNGV. Trimming shortened V by 5 bases and J by 8 bases, and 16 bases separated the two germline ends. CDR3 DNA sequence: TGTGCCAGCAGCCCAGGGTTTCTTCTGGATGAGCAGTTCTTC. The encoded protein is CASSPGFLLDEQFF.

The CDR3 sequence: CASRSDLEGPTDYGYTF. In DNA, the CDR3 is TGTGCCAGCAGGTCCGATTTGGAGGGGCCCACTGACTATGGCTACACCTTC. The chain carries TRBV5-4 and TRBJ1-2; D perhaps matches TRBD1 (5 bases). CDR1 and CDR2 (germline): SGHNT, YYREEE (reference sequence). The CDR3 runs to 17 residues. V gave up 5 bases and J gave up 3 bases, with 23 bases separating them.

The rearrangement joins TRBV9 to TRBJ1-2; D unresolved. CDR1 is SGDLS, CDR2 YYNGEE, per germline. V gave up 3 bases and J gave up 0 bases, with 9 bases separating them. This CDR3 has 14 amino acids. The CDR3 loop is CASSADLANYGYTF. CDR3 nucleotides: TGTGCCAGCAGCGCAGACCTAGCTAACTATGGCTACACCTTC.

The chain combines TRBV12-3 or TRBV12-4 with TRBJ2-1; the match to TRBD2 covers 10 bases. With V trimmed by 2 bases and J by 1 base, 8 bases remained unmatched. This CDR3 is 18 amino acids long. The CDR3 DNA follows: TGTGCCAGCAGTTTACTAGCGGGGGCCTCACGATCCTACAATGAGCAGTTCTTC. Encoded protein: CASSLLAGASRSYNEQFF.

There are a few counts of this clonotype. This chain connects TRBV6-6 to TRBJ2-2; unclear D gene. Germline V CDR1 and CDR2: MNHNY, SVGAGI (reference sequence). V gave up 0 bases and J gave up 4 bases, with 0 bases separating them. CDR3 length: 12 residues. The CDR3: CASSYSTGELFF. CDR3 DNA: TGTGCCAGCAGTTACTCCACCGGGGAGCTGTTTTTT.

V usage is TRBV2 and J usage is TRBJ1-1, with D unresolved. Per germline, CDR1 SNHLY and CDR2 FYNNEI. Trimming removed 6 bases at V and 7 bases at J, with 12 bases between. The CDR3 contains 12 residues. The DNA for the CDR3 is TGTGCCAGCAGCCCACCACAGATTGAAGCTTTCTTT. Protein: CASSPPQIEAFF.